Listed below are T cell receptor beta chains from one sample, sequenced in a study of blood T cell repertoires in COVID-19. TCRdb's table, derived via immunoSEQ multiplex PCR, lists solely in-frame clones and lacks some. The sample carries about 320,000 clones, roughly 90% recorded once. The sequencing sample was made of PBMCs or T cells enriched from blood (not recorded which). Receptors were obtained from a man aged 60-69 years who had recovered from COVID-19. Both conserved end residues are part of each CDR3. Fields, in order: D gene, V gene, J gene, clone size, CDR3 DNA, CDR3 protein. A D gene is named only where the DNA matches it firmly. The size of a clone is reported for some rows only, either as once, few or many, or as a class for expanded clones.

d_call: TRBD2; v_call: TRBV2; j_call: TRBJ2-1; clone_size: -; cdr3_nt: TGTGCCAGCAGTGAACTCCCCCCAGCGGGAGCGGGTGAGCAGTTCTTC; cdr3_aa: CASSELPPAGAGEQFF
d_call: TRBD1; v_call: TRBV5-4; j_call: TRBJ2-2; clone_size: -; cdr3_nt: TGTGCCAGCAGCGGAGGACAGGGGCCCGGGGAGCTGTTTTTT; cdr3_aa: CASSGGQGPGELFF
d_call: TRBD1; v_call: TRBV28; j_call: TRBJ1-2; clone_size: -; cdr3_nt: TGTGCCAGCAGCGTAGGGACAGCATATGGCTACACCTTC; cdr3_aa: CASSVGTAYGYTF
d_call: TRBD2; v_call: TRBV29-1; j_call: TRBJ2-3; clone_size: -; cdr3_nt: TGCAGCGTTGAGTCCCTAGCGGGGGGGAACCATCCAGATACGCAGTATTTT; cdr3_aa: CSVESLAGGNHPDTQYF
d_call: TRBD1; v_call: TRBV3-1/TRBV3-2; j_call: TRBJ1-6; clone_size: -; cdr3_nt: TGTGCCAGCAGCCCCGCTACAGGGGGTAATAATTCACCCCTCCACTTT; cdr3_aa: CASSPATGGNNSPLHF
d_call: TRBD1; v_call: TRBV9; j_call: TRBJ2-1; clone_size: -; cdr3_nt: TGTGCCAGCAGCCGGGACAGGGGGGATGAGCAGTTCTTC; cdr3_aa: CASSRDRGDEQFF
d_call: -; v_call: TRBV5-4; j_call: TRBJ2-1; clone_size: -; cdr3_nt: TGTGCCAGCAGCTTGACAGTAAATCCTTACAATGAGCAGTTCTTC; cdr3_aa: CASSLTVNPYNEQFF
d_call: TRBD2; v_call: TRBV19; j_call: TRBJ2-1; clone_size: -; cdr3_nt: TGTGCCAGTAGTAGACTAGCGGGAGCGTATAATGAGCAGTTCTTC; cdr3_aa: CASSRLAGAYNEQFF
d_call: -; v_call: TRBV23-1; j_call: TRBJ1-2; clone_size: -; cdr3_nt: TGCGCCAGCGGCCTTTGTGGCTACACCTTC; cdr3_aa: CASGLCGYTF
d_call: -; v_call: TRBV30; j_call: TRBJ2-1; clone_size: -; cdr3_nt: TGTGCCTGGAGCGAACCAGACAATGAGCAGTTCTTC; cdr3_aa: CAWSEPDNEQFF
d_call: TRBD1; v_call: TRBV7-8; j_call: TRBJ1-2; clone_size: few; cdr3_nt: TGTGCCAGCATCCTAAGGACAGGGTGGAACTATGGCTACACCTTC; cdr3_aa: CASILRTGWNYGYTF
d_call: -; v_call: TRBV7-9; j_call: TRBJ2-7; clone_size: -; cdr3_nt: TGTGCCAGCAGCTTAGGGCAGGGGTTCTACGAGCAGTACTTC; cdr3_aa: CASSLGQGFYEQYF
d_call: -; v_call: TRBV3-1/TRBV3-2; j_call: TRBJ1-3; clone_size: -; cdr3_nt: TGTGCCAGCAGCCCCTACGGGGAATTCTCTGGAAACACCATATATTTT; cdr3_aa: CASSPYGEFSGNTIYF
d_call: -; v_call: TRBV27; j_call: TRBJ2-2; clone_size: -; cdr3_nt: TGTGCCAGCAGTTTAAGGGGGACCGGGGAGCTGTTTTTT; cdr3_aa: CASSLRGTGELFF
d_call: TRBD1; v_call: TRBV7-3; j_call: TRBJ1-1; clone_size: once; cdr3_nt: TGTGCCAGCAGCCCCGGGACAGGGGGCGAGGCTTTCTTT; cdr3_aa: CASSPGTGGEAFF
d_call: -; v_call: TRBV10-3; j_call: TRBJ1-1; clone_size: -; cdr3_nt: TGTGCCATCAGCCGTGGGGAGGCAGCTTTCTTT; cdr3_aa: CAISRGEAAFF
d_call: TRBD1; v_call: TRBV18; j_call: TRBJ1-1; clone_size: -; cdr3_nt: TGTGCCAGCTCACCACCTCGGGGACAGGGGGCGCGGAAACAAGCTTTCTTT; cdr3_aa: CASSPPRGQGARKQAFF
d_call: -; v_call: TRBV30; j_call: TRBJ1-1; clone_size: -; cdr3_nt: TGTGCCTGGAGTGTATCGCAGATCGAAGCTTTCTTT; cdr3_aa: CAWSVSQIEAFF
d_call: -; v_call: TRBV7-9; j_call: TRBJ1-4; clone_size: -; cdr3_nt: TGTGCCAGCAGCTTCTCGTTGGGGGGTGGTGAAAAACTGTTTTTT; cdr3_aa: CASSFSLGGGEKLFF
d_call: -; v_call: TRBV25-1; j_call: TRBJ1-5; clone_size: -; cdr3_nt: TGTGCCAGCTCCAAGGGAGGCGGCAATCAGCCCCAGCATTTT; cdr3_aa: CASSKGGGNQPQHF
d_call: -; v_call: TRBV3-1/TRBV3-2; j_call: TRBJ1-1; clone_size: -; cdr3_nt: TGTGCCAGCAGCCAAGATCCGAGGAGGGAAGCTTTCTTT; cdr3_aa: CASSQDPRREAFF
d_call: TRBD1; v_call: TRBV15; j_call: TRBJ1-1; clone_size: once; cdr3_nt: TGTGCCACCAGTACCGGGGATACAGGGGGAATGAACACTGAAGCTTTCTTT; cdr3_aa: CATSTGDTGGMNTEAFF
d_call: -; v_call: TRBV9; j_call: TRBJ2-7; clone_size: -; cdr3_nt: TGTGCCAGCAGCGTAGAGGGGGGGGCCTACGAGCAGTACTTC; cdr3_aa: CASSVEGGAYEQYF
d_call: -; v_call: TRBV27; j_call: TRBJ1-4; clone_size: -; cdr3_nt: TGTGCCAGCAGTTTCCGTTTTGGGACAACAAAGCCAGGAAAACTGTTTTTT; cdr3_aa: CASSFRFGTTKPGKLFF
d_call: TRBD1; v_call: TRBV19; j_call: TRBJ2-1; clone_size: -; cdr3_nt: TGTGCCAGTAGTATACAGGGGGCGCCGTTAAATGAGCAGTTCTTC; cdr3_aa: CASSIQGAPLNEQFF
d_call: TRBD2; v_call: TRBV7-3; j_call: TRBJ2-2; clone_size: -; cdr3_nt: TGTGCCAGCAGCTCTAGCGGGAACCCCACCGGGGAGCTGTTTTTT; cdr3_aa: CASSSSGNPTGELFF
d_call: -; v_call: TRBV3-1/TRBV3-2; j_call: TRBJ1-5; clone_size: -; cdr3_nt: TGTGCCAGCAGCCAAGCAAGCGGTTCCCATAGCAATCAGCCCCAGCATTTT; cdr3_aa: CASSQASGSHSNQPQHF
d_call: -; v_call: TRBV4-1; j_call: TRBJ1-1; clone_size: -; cdr3_nt: TGCGCCAGCAGCCAAGATGGGCAGGGAGGCGCTGAAGCTTTCTTT; cdr3_aa: CASSQDGQGGAEAFF
d_call: TRBD1; v_call: TRBV28; j_call: TRBJ1-4; clone_size: -; cdr3_nt: TGTGCCAGCAGGAGTTACAGGGGGCAGAATAATGAAAAACTGTTTTTT; cdr3_aa: CASRSYRGQNNEKLFF
d_call: -; v_call: TRBV15; j_call: TRBJ1-5; clone_size: -; cdr3_nt: TGTGCCACCAGTCCGGGGGATTATAGCAATCAGCCCCAGCATTTT; cdr3_aa: CATSPGDYSNQPQHF
d_call: -; v_call: TRBV20-1; j_call: TRBJ1-1; clone_size: -; cdr3_nt: TGCAGTGCGGAGGACACTGAAGCTTTCTTT; cdr3_aa: CSAEDTEAFF
d_call: TRBD2; v_call: TRBV3-1/TRBV3-2; j_call: TRBJ2-1; clone_size: -; cdr3_nt: TGTGCCAGCAGTCAAACTAGCGGGGGATCCTACAATGAGCAGTTCTTC; cdr3_aa: CASSQTSGGSYNEQFF
d_call: -; v_call: TRBV30; j_call: TRBJ2-2; clone_size: -; cdr3_nt: TGTGCCTGGAGTGAGGAGACGACCAACACCGGGGAGCTGTTTTTT; cdr3_aa: CAWSEETTNTGELFF
d_call: TRBD2; v_call: TRBV7-3; j_call: TRBJ2-1; clone_size: -; cdr3_nt: TGTGCCAGCAGCTTAGCGGGAGGTCCCGCGGATGAGCAGTTCTTC; cdr3_aa: CASSLAGGPADEQFF
d_call: -; v_call: TRBV6-5; j_call: TRBJ2-1; clone_size: -; cdr3_nt: TGTGCCAGCAGACTCGCAACTGCCTACAATGAGCAGTTCTTC; cdr3_aa: CASRLATAYNEQFF
d_call: -; v_call: TRBV25-1; j_call: TRBJ1-5; clone_size: -; cdr3_nt: TGTGCCAGCAGTGAAGCAGGCAGGGGCAATCAGCCCCAGCATTTT; cdr3_aa: CASSEAGRGNQPQHF
d_call: TRBD2; v_call: TRBV5-1; j_call: TRBJ2-1; clone_size: -; cdr3_nt: TGCGCCAGCAGCTTGGGGACTAGCGGGAGGGCCAGAAGTAGGGAGTTCTTC; cdr3_aa: CASSLGTSGRARSREFF
d_call: TRBD1; v_call: TRBV2; j_call: TRBJ1-5; clone_size: -; cdr3_nt: TGTGCCAGCAGTGCAATACAGGGGGCTCAGCCCCAGCATTTT; cdr3_aa: CASSAIQGAQPQHF
d_call: -; v_call: TRBV29-1; j_call: TRBJ2-2; clone_size: -; cdr3_nt: TGCAGCGTTAGGCGGGGGAACACCGGGGAGCTGTTTTTT; cdr3_aa: CSVRRGNTGELFF
d_call: -; v_call: TRBV12-3/TRBV12-4; j_call: TRBJ2-7; clone_size: once; cdr3_nt: TGTGCCAGCAGCCTGGGAGCCCGATGGGAGCAGTACTTC; cdr3_aa: CASSLGARWEQYF
d_call: -; v_call: TRBV27; j_call: TRBJ1-1; clone_size: -; cdr3_nt: TGTGCCAGCAGTGCGTCAGGCTTCATGAACACTGAAGCTTTCTTT; cdr3_aa: CASSASGFMNTEAFF
d_call: -; v_call: TRBV6-2/TRBV6-3; j_call: TRBJ1-5; clone_size: -; cdr3_nt: TGTGCCAGCAGTTACTCGGGCCAAAGAGGGTCCCAGCATTTT; cdr3_aa: CASSYSGQRGSQHF
d_call: -; v_call: TRBV14; j_call: TRBJ1-1; clone_size: -; cdr3_nt: TGTGCCAGCAGCAGGGCAGGGATGAACACTGAAGCTTTCTTT; cdr3_aa: CASSRAGMNTEAFF
d_call: TRBD2; v_call: TRBV27; j_call: TRBJ2-2; clone_size: few; cdr3_nt: TGTGCCAGCAGACTAGCGGCGGGCACCGGGGAGCTGTTTTTT; cdr3_aa: CASRLAAGTGELFF
d_call: TRBD1; v_call: TRBV10-3; j_call: TRBJ1-1; clone_size: -; cdr3_nt: TGTGCCATCAACGGACAGGGGGGACGGGACACTGAAGCTTTCTTT; cdr3_aa: CAINGQGGRDTEAFF
d_call: TRBD1; v_call: TRBV12-3/TRBV12-4; j_call: TRBJ1-4; clone_size: -; cdr3_nt: TGTGCCAGCAGTTTTGGGACAGGGGAAAAACTGTTTTTT; cdr3_aa: CASSFGTGEKLFF
d_call: -; v_call: TRBV10-1; j_call: TRBJ1-5; clone_size: -; cdr3_nt: TGCGCCAGCAGACTTCCCCAGGGGAATCAGCCCCAGCATTTT; cdr3_aa: CASRLPQGNQPQHF
d_call: -; v_call: TRBV7-9; j_call: TRBJ2-3; clone_size: -; cdr3_nt: TGTGCCAGCAGCTTGGGGAGCGTTGATACGCAGTATTTT; cdr3_aa: CASSLGSVDTQYF
d_call: -; v_call: TRBV29-1; j_call: TRBJ2-5; clone_size: few; cdr3_nt: TGCAGCGTCCATGCGGGGAAAGAGACCCAGTACTTC; cdr3_aa: CSVHAGKETQYF
d_call: TRBD2; v_call: TRBV11-3; j_call: TRBJ2-1; clone_size: -; cdr3_nt: TGTGCCAGCAGCTTAGAGGGGACTAGCGGGGGGTTGGGGAATGAGCAGTTCTTC; cdr3_aa: CASSLEGTSGGLGNEQFF
d_call: -; v_call: TRBV5-4; j_call: TRBJ1-6; clone_size: -; cdr3_nt: TGTGCCAGCAGCTTGGGGTCGGGGGACTATAATTCACCCCTCCACTTT; cdr3_aa: CASSLGSGDYNSPLHF